The clone carrying this T cell receptor beta chain was counted only a few times. The data derive from a study of blood T cell repertoires in COVID-19. Study as a whole: Whether acute or convalescent, the COVID-19 samples came from the United States, Italy and Spain. T cells, B-cell-depleted T cells, or PBMCs supplied cDNA or gDNA.

Per the original methods: Amplification from reference gene primers served as the basis for estimated nucleated cell counts. Clones were sequenced by immunoSEQ multiplex PCR, and TCRdb holds only the in-frame ones, with some missing. V, J and clone size are those of that table, while D and trimming were read from the DNA. The table records some 220,000 clones, roughly 85% of them present only once. The V end was cut by 4 bases, the J end by 0 bases, with 4 bases between. This CDR3 comprises 12 residues. Germline loops: CDR1 SNHLY, CDR2 FYNNEI. The sequencing input was peripheral blood. This TCR derives from a man aged 45-65 years who had recovered from COVID-19. The J gene is TRBJ2-7, the V gene TRBV2; no clear D gene. The DNA for the CDR3 is TGTGCCAGCAGTGCGGGCTCCTACGAGCAGTACTTC. This translates into CASSAGSYEQYF.